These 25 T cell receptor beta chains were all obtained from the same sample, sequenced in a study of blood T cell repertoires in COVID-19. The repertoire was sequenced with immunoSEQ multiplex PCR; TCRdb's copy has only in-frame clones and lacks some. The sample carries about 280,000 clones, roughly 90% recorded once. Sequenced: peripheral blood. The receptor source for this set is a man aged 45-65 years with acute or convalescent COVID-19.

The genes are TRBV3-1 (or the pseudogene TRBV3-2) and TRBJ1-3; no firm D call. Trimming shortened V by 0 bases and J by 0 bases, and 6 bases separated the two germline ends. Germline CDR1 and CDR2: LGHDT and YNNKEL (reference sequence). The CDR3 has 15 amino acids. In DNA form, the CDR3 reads TGTGCCAGCAGCCAAGAATGGCTCTCTGGAAACACCATATATTTT. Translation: CASSQEWLSGNTIYF.

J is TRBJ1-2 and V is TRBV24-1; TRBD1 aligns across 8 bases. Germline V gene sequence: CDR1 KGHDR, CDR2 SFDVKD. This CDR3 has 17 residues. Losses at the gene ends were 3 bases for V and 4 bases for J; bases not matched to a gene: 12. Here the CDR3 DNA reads TGTGCCACCAGTGATCCTACGCACCGGGACAGGTTCTATGGCTACACCTTC. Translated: CATSDPTHRDRFYGYTF.

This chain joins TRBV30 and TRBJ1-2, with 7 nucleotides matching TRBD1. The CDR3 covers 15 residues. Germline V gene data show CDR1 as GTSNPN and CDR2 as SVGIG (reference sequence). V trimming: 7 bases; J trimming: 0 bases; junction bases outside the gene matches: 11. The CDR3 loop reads CALLGTAGPNYGYTF. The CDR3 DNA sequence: TGTGCCTTGCTTGGGACAGCCGGCCCTAACTATGGCTACACCTTC.

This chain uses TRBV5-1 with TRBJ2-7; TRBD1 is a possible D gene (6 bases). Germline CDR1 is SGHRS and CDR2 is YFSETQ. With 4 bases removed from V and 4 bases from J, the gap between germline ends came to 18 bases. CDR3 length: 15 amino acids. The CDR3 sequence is CASSPGDQNHYEQYF. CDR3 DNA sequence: TGCGCCAGCAGCCCAGGGGACCAAAACCATTACGAGCAGTACTTC.

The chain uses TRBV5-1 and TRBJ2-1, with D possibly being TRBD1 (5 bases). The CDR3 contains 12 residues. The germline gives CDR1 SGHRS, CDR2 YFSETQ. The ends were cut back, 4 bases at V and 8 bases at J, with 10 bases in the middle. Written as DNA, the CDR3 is TGCGCCAGCAGCCCGCTACAGGATGAGCAGTTCTTC. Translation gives CASSPLQDEQFF.

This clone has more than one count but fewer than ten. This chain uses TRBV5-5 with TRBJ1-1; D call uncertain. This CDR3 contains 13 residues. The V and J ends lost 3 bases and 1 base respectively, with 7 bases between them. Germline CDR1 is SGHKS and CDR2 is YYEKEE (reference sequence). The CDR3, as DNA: TGTGCCAGCAGCTCGACACAGAACACTGAAGCTTTCTTT. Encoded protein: CASSSTQNTEAFF.

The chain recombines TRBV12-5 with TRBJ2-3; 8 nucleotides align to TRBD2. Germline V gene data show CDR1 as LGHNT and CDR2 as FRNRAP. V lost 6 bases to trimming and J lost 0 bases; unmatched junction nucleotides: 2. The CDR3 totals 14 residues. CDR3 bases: TGTGCTAGTGGGCCTAGCGGGAGCACAGATACGCAGTATTTT. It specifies CASGPSGSTDTQYF.

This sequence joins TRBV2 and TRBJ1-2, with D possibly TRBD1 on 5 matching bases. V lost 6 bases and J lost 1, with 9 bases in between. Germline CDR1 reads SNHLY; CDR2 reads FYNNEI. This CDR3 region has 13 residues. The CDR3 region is CASSREGNYGYTF. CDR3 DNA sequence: TGTGCCAGCAGCAGGGAGGGTAACTATGGCTACACCTTC. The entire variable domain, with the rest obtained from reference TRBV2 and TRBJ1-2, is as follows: EPEVTQTPSHQVTQMGQEVILRCVPISNHLYFYWYRQILGQKVEFLVSFYNNEISEKSEIFDDQFSVERPDGSNFTLKIRSTKLEDSAMYFCASSREGNYGYTFGSGTRLTVV.

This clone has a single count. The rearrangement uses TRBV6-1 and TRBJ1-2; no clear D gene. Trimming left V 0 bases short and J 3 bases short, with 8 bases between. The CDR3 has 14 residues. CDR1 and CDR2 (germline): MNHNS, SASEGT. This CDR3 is CASSEAHTDYGYTF. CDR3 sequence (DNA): TGTGCCAGCAGTGAAGCGCACACAGACTATGGCTACACCTTC.

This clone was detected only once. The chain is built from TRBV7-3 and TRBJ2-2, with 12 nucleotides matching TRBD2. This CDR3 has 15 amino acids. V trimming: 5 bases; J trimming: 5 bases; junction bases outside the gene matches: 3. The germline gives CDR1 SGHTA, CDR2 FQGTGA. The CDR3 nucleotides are TGTGCCAGCAGCCCCGGACTAGCGGGGACCGGGGAGCTGTTTTTT. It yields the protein CASSPGLAGTGELFF.

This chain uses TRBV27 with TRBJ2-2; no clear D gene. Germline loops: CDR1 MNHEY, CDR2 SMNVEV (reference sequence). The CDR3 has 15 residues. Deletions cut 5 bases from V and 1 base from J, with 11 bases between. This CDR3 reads CASSVDSENTGELFF. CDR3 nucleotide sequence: TGTGCCAGCAGTGTTGACTCAGAGAACACCGGGGAGCTGTTTTTT.

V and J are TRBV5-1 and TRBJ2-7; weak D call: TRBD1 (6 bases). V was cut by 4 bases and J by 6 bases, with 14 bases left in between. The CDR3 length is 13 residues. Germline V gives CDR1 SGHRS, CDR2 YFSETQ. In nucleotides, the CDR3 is TGCGCCAGCAGCAACACAACAGGGTCCGAGCAGTACTTC. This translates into CASSNTTGSEQYF.

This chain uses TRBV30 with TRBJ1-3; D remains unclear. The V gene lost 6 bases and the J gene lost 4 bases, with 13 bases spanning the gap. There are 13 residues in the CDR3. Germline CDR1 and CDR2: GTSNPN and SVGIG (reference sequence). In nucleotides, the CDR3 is TGTGCCTGTTACCGGGAGCCCGGAAACACCATATATTTT. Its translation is CACYREPGNTIYF.

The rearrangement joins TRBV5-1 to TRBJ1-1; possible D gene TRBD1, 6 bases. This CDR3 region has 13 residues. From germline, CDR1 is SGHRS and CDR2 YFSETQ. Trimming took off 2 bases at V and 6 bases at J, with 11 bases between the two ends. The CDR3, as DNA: TGCGCCAGCAGCTTCCAGCAGGGGCCTGAAGCTTTCTTT. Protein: CASSFQQGPEAFF.

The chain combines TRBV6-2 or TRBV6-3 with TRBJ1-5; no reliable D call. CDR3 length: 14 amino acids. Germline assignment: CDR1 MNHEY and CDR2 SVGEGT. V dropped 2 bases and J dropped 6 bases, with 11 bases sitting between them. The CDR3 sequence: CASSYGGAGQPQHF. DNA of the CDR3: TGTGCCAGCAGTTACGGCGGCGCGGGTCAGCCCCAGCATTTT.

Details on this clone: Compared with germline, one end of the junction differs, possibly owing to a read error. The CDR3 DNA reads as TGCGCCAGCAGCCCCGGACTAGCGGGGGGGCCGAAAACCGGGGAGCTGTTTTTT. It codes for CASSPGLAGGPKTGELFF. V is TRBV5-1 and J is TRBJ2-2, with 15 bases lining up with TRBD2. The CDR3 extends over 18 amino acids. Germline V gene sequence: CDR1 SGHRS, CDR2 YFSETQ.

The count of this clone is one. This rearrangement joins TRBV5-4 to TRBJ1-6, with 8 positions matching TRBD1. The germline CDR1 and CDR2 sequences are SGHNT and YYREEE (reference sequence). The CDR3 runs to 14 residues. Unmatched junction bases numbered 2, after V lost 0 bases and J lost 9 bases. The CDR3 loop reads CASSLARGPSPLHF. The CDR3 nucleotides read TGTGCCAGCAGCTTGGCCAGGGGGCCTTCACCCCTCCACTTT.

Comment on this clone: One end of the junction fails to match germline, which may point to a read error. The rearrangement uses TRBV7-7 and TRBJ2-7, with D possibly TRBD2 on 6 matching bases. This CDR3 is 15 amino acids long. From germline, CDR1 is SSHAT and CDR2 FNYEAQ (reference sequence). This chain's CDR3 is CASSLGAAGSYEQYF. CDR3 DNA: TGTGCTAGCAGCTTAGGGGCGGCGGGGTCCTACGAGCAGTACTTC.

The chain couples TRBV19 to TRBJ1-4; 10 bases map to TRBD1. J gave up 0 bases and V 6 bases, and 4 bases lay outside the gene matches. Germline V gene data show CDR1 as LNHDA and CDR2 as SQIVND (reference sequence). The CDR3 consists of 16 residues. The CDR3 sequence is CASRGDRGATNEKLFF. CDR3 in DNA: TGTGCCAGTAGGGGGGACAGGGGCGCAACTAATGAAAAACTGTTTTTT. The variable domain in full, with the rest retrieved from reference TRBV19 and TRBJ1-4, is DGGITQSPKYLFRKEGQNVTLSCEQNLNHDAMYWYRQDPGQGLRLIYYSQIVNDFQKGDIAEGYSVSREKKESFPLTVTSAQKNPTAFYLCASRGDRGATNEKLFFGSGTQLSVL.

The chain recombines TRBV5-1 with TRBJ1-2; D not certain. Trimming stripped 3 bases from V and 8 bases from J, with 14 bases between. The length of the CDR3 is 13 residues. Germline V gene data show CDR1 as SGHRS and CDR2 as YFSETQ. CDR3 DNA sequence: TGCGCCAGCAGCTCTGATGGGGAGTACGGCTACACCTTC. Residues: CASSSDGEYGYTF.

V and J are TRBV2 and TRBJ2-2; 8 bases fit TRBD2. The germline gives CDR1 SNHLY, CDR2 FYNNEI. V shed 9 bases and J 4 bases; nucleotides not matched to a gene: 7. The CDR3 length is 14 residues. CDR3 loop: CARGVGRATGELFF. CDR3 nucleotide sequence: TGTGCCAGGGGCGTCGGGAGGGCCACCGGGGAGCTGTTTTTT.

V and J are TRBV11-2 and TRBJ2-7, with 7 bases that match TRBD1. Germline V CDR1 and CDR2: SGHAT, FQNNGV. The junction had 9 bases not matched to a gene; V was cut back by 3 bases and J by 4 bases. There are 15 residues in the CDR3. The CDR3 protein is CASSFETGFGYEQYF. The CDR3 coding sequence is TGTGCCAGCAGCTTCGAGACAGGGTTCGGGTACGAGCAGTACTTC.

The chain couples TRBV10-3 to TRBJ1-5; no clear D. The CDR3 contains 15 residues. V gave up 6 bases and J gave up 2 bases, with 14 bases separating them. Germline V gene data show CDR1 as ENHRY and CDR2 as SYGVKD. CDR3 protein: CAIRRRSEGNQPQHF. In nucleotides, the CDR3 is TGTGCCATCAGGAGACGGTCCGAGGGCAATCAGCCCCAGCATTTT.

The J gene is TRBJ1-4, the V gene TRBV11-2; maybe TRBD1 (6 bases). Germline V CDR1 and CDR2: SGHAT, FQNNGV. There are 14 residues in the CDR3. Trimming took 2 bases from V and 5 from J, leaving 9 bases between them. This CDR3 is CASSLTGTNEKLFF. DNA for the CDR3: TGTGCCAGCAGCTTAACAGGGACGAATGAAAAACTGTTTTTT. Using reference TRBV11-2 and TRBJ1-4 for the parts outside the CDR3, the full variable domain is EAGVAQSPRYKIIEKRQSVAFWCNPISGHATLYWYQQILGQGPKLLIQFQNNGVVDDSQLPKDRFSAERLKGVDSTLKIQPAKLEDSAVYLCASSLTGTNEKLFFGSGTQLSVL.

CDR3 sequence: CASSSDRESPLHF. The CDR3 nucleotides read TGCGCCAGCAGCTCAGACAGAGAATCACCCCTCCACTTT. The chain recombines TRBV5-1 with TRBJ1-6; the D gene is possibly TRBD1 (5 bases). The germline CDR1 and CDR2 sequences are SGHRS and YFSETQ. The ends were cut back, 3 bases at V and 10 bases at J, with 11 bases in the middle. The CDR3 runs to 13 residues.